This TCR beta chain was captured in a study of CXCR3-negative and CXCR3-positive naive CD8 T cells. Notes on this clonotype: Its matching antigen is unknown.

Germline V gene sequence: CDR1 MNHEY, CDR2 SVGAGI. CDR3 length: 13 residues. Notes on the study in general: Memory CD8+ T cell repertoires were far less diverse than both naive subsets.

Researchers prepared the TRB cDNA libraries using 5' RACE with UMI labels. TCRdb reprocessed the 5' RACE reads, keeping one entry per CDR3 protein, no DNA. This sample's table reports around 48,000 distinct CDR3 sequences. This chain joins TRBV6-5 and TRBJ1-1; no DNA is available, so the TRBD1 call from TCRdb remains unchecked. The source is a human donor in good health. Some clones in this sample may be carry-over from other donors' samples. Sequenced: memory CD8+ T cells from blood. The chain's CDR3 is CASSAWTGEEAFF.